The source of this TCR beta chain is a study of radiation and T cells in renal cell carcinoma. Time point meaning: blood 4 weeks post-SBRT, at nephrectomy. Sample treatment: 15 Gy SBRT to primary tumor, nephrectomy 4 weeks later. Trimming stripped 3 bases from V and 4 bases from J, with 15 bases between. This CDR3 contains 16 residues. Germline assignment: CDR1 SGHDN and CDR2 FVKESK. The method was immunoSEQ multiplex PCR; TCRdb's version includes in-frame clones alone and lacks a portion of them. The sample lists approximately 80,000 clones, 70% to 90% occurring once. The source material was blood, sampled from a patient whose treatment included radiotherapy and nephrectomy. The source is a woman in her 70s with renal cell carcinoma. The rearrangement uses TRBV14 and TRBJ2-2; possible D gene TRBD2, 7 bases. The CDR3 region is CASSQVAGAPTGELFF. CDR3 bases: TGTGCCAGCAGCCAGGTCGCGGGGGCCCCCACCGGGGAGCTGTTTTTT.